The 10 T cell receptor beta chains below all came from one sample that was sequenced in a study of shared clonotypes between healthy human individuals. The assay was immunoSEQ multiplex PCR, and TCRdb's table has in-frame clones only and misses some. The sample holds millions of clones, about 93% seen once. CD45RO-negative cells were positively selected for CCR7, leaving out terminally differentiated effector memory CD45RA+ cells. The sequencing input was naive CD8+ T cells from PBMCs. All receptors come from a man aged 18 to 29 in good health. Some clones in this sample may be carry-over from other donors' samples.

The genes are TRBV4-3 and TRBJ2-7, with a weak D call TRBD2 (5 bases). CDR1 and CDR2 (germline): LGHNA, YSLEER. The CDR3 loop spans 16 amino acids. Trimming pared 2 bases from V and 3 bases from J, leaving 17 bases between. The CDR3 DNA reads as TGCGCCAGCAGCCAAAGATATAGGACTCCACTCTACGAGCAGTACTTC. Its protein product is CASSQRYRTPLYEQYF.

As DNA, the CDR3 is TGTGCCAGCAGTCGGACAGGGACCTACGAGCAGTACTTC. Protein product: CASSRTGTYEQYF. The chain joins TRBV6-5 to TRBJ2-5; 8 bases match TRBD1. The J call is in doubt because the DNA end fits TRBJ2-7 better. Looked up from germline, CDR1 is MNHEY and CDR2 is SVGAGI. This CDR3 has 13 amino acids.

This rearrangement joins TRBV7-9 to TRBJ1-2; no firm D call. This CDR3 contains 15 residues. Looked up from germline, CDR1 is SEHNR and CDR2 is FQNEAQ (reference sequence). Between the trimmed V and J ends, which lost 1 base and 0 bases, there was a span of 9 bases. CDR3 amino acids: CASSLGTETNYGYTF. Written as DNA, the CDR3 is TGTGCCAGCAGCTTAGGAACAGAAACTAACTATGGCTACACCTTC.

The rearrangement links TRBV5-6 to TRBJ1-3; D not resolved. V lost 0 bases and J 0 bases, leaving 7 bases between the germline ends. The CDR3 length is 15 residues. Germline V lookup: CDR1 SGHDT, CDR2 YYEEEE. The CDR3 is CASSLGRISGNTIYF. As DNA, the CDR3 is TGTGCCAGCAGCTTGGGCCGGATCTCTGGAAACACCATATATTTT.

V and J are TRBV7-8 and TRBJ2-2, with 8 bases aligning to TRBD2. This CDR3 contains 14 residues. Germline lookup yields CDR1 SGHVS and CDR2 FQNEAQ. J lost 6 bases, V lost 6 bases, and 6 bases had no gene match. The CDR3 DNA reads as TGTGCCAGCAGACCGGGACTAGTTCCCGGGGAGCTGTTTTTT. It is translated as CASRPGLVPGELFF. Using reference TRBV7-8 and TRBJ2-2 for the parts outside the CDR3, the full variable domain is GAGVSQSPRYKVAKRGQDVALRCDPISGHVSLFWYQQALGQGPEFLTYFQNEAQLDKSGLPSDRFFAERPEGSVSTLKIQRTQQEDSAVYLCASRPGLVPGELFFGEGSRLTVL.

Comment on this clone: A junction boundary mismatches the germline segment, possibly from a read error. The gene calls are TRBV6-1 and TRBJ2-1, with TRBD1 identical over 7 bases. CDR3 size: 15 residues. Germline V CDR1 and CDR2: MNHNS, SASEGT. In nucleotides, the CDR3 is TGTGCCAGCAGCGAAGACAGGGCAACCTACAATGAGCAGTTCTTC. Its protein product is CASSEDRATYNEQFF.

Only a few counts were recorded for this clone. The genes are TRBV13 and TRBJ1-2, with 9 bases identical to TRBD1. The germline V gene has CDR1 PRHDT and CDR2 FYEKMQ (reference sequence). Germline trimming cut 2 bases from V and 4 bases from J; bases unmatched to any gene: 5. The CDR3 totals 15 residues. CDR3 DNA: TGTGCCAGCAGCTTAAGGGGACAGGGTGGCTATGGCTACACCTTC. Its protein is CASSLRGQGGYGYTF.

The V and J genes are TRBV4-3 and TRBJ2-7, with D perhaps matching TRBD1 or TRBD2 (5 bases each). The CDR3 runs 16 residues. Trimming took off 0 bases at V and 0 bases at J, with 12 bases between the two ends. The germline CDR1 and CDR2 sequences are LGHNA and YSLEER. The CDR3 coding sequence is TGCGCCAGCAGCCAAGATTGGCCAGGGAGCTCCTACGAGCAGTACTTC. Translating it yields CASSQDWPGSSYEQYF.

Only one count was recorded for this clone. The V gene is TRBV19, the J gene TRBJ2-4; D is perhaps TRBD1 (5 bases). V gave up 6 bases and J gave up 12 bases, with 12 bases separating them. The CDR3 is 11 residues long. Germline lookup yields CDR1 LNHDA and CDR2 SQIVND (reference sequence). CDR3 coding DNA: TGTGCCAGTAGCTCAGGGTTGAATCAGTACTTC. It specifies CASSSGLNQYF.

V gene TRBV29-1 combines with J gene TRBJ2-2, with TRBD1 matching 7 bases. From germline, CDR1 is SQVTM and CDR2 ANQGSEA. There are 15 residues in the CDR3. J lost 4 bases, V lost 6 bases, and 11 bases had no gene match. CDR3 nucleotide sequence: TGCAGCGTCCCAAGGGGGCCGGCGGGCACCGGGGAGCTGTTTTTT. Protein: CSVPRGPAGTGELFF.